The text below deals with one T cell receptor beta chain. A multiplex PCR was run with 60 Vbeta primers and 13 Jbeta primers. The method was immunoSEQ multiplex PCR; TCRdb's version includes in-frame clones alone and lacks a portion of them. The table lists under 200,000 clones, roughly an eighth of them singletons. This entry belongs to a study of cytomegalovirus exposure and HLA in healthy donors. The sequence was obtained from a man between 45 and 60 years old in good health and CMV-seropositive. What was sequenced was PBMCs.

The CDR3 sequence: CASSMGGEGEKLFF. DNA for the CDR3: TGTGCCAGTAGTATGGGGGGGGAGGGAGAAAAACTGTTTTTT. V is TRBV19 and J is TRBJ1-4, with D perhaps TRBD1 (5 bases). Germline V gives CDR1 LNHDA, CDR2 SQIVND (reference sequence). CDR3 length: 14 residues. Trimming took off 3 bases at V and 8 bases at J, with 13 bases between the two ends.